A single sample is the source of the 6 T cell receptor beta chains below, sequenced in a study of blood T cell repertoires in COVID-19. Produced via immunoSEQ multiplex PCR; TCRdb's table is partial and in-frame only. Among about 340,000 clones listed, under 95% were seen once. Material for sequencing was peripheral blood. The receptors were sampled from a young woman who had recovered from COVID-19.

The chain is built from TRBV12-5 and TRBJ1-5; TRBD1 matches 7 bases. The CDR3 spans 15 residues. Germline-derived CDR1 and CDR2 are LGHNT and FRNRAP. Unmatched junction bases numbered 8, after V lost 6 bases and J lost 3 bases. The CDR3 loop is CASGRDSAPNQPQHF. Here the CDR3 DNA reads TGTGCTAGTGGCCGGGACAGTGCCCCCAATCAGCCCCAGCATTTT.

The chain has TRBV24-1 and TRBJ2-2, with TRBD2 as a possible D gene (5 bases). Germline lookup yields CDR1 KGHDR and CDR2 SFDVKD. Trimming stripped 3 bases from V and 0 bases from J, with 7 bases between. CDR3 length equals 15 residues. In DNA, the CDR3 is TGTGCCACCAGTGATGCCGGGACGAACACCGGGGAGCTGTTTTTT. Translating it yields CATSDAGTNTGELFF.

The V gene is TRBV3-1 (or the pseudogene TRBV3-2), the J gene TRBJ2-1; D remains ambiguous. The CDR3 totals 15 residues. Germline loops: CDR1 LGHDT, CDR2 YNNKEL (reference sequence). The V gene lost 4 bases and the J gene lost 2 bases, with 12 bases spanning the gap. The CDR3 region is CASSPMVATYNEQFF. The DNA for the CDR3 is TGTGCCAGCAGCCCCATGGTAGCTACCTACAATGAGCAGTTCTTC.

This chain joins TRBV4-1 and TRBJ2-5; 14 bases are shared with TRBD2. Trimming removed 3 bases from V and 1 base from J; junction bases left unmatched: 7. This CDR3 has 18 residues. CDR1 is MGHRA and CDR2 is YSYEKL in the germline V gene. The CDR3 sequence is CASSQRGTSGSTQETQYF. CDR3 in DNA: TGCGCCAGCAGCCAGCGGGGGACTAGCGGGAGCACCCAAGAGACCCAGTACTTC.

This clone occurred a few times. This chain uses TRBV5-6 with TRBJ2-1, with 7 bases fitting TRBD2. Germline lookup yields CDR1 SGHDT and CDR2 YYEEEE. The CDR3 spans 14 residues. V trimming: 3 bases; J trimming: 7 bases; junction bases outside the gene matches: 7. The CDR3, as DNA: TGTGCCAGCAGCTCGGTCTGGGGGGGAAATGAGCAGTTCTTC. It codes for CASSSVWGGNEQFF. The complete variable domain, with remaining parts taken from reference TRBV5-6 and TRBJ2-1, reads DAGVTQSPTHLIKTRGQQVTLRCSPKSGHDTVSWYQQALGQGPQFIFQYYEEEERQRGNFPDRFSGHQFPNYSSELNVNALLLGDSALYLCASSSVWGGNEQFFGPGTRLTVL.

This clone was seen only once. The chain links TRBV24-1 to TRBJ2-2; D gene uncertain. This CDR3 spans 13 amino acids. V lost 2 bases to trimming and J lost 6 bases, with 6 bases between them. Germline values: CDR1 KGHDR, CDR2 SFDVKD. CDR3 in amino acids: CATSDSLAGELFF. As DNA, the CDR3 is TGTGCCACCAGTGATTCCCTAGCCGGGGAGCTGTTTTTT.